This T cell receptor (beta chain) was obtained from a study of blood T cell repertoires in COVID-19. About the study: Researchers got acute and convalescent COVID-19 samples from the United States, Italy and Spain. Nucleic acid was either cDNA or gDNA, and it came from T cells, B-cell-depleted T cells, or PBMCs.

Germline trimming cut 11 bases from V and 2 bases from J; bases unmatched to any gene: 5. Germline V CDR1 and CDR2: SNHLY, FYNNEI. The CDR3 spans 13 residues. How the authors handled the data: Estimated nucleated cell counts came from reference gene primer amplification. Clones were read by immunoSEQ multiplex PCR, and TCRdb kept only the in-frame ones, dropping some. The DNA gave D and trimming, while V, J and clone size come from that table. Of some 380,000 clones listed, around 90% are singletons. This clonotype was sampled from a man between 18 and 35 years old with active or convalescent COVID-19. The chain joins TRBV2 to TRBJ1-4; 7 nucleotides agree with TRBD1. The sample consisted of peripheral blood. CDR3 sequence reads: CARRQGTNEKLFF. CDR3 bases: TGTGCCCGCCGACAGGGCACTAATGAAAAACTGTTTTTT.